Listed below are T cell receptor beta chains from one sample, sequenced in a study of early T cells in non-severe SARS-CoV-2 infection. One entry per CDR3 protein results from TCRdb running MiXCR on the 5' RACE reads. The data hold roughly 53,000 distinct CDR3 sequences, with around 9.7% observed a single time. The material sequenced was whole blood. These receptors all come from an adult who was a healthcare worker with PCR-confirmed SARS-CoV-2 infection or an uninfected control (not recorded which). CDR3s include the opening cysteine and the closing phenylalanine or tryptophan. D genes are given only for firm matches. Clone size is shown for a subset of rows, as once, few, many or a class of expanded clone.

size: .
length: 12
D: .
V: TRBV20-1
J: TRBJ1-5
DNA: TGCAGTGCTAGGGAGTTCGATCAGCCCCAGCATTTT
CDR3: CSAREFDQPQHF

size: few
length: 15
D: .
V: TRBV27
J: TRBJ2-7
DNA: TGTGCCAGCAACGAGGGGGAGGGGAGCTCCTACGAGCAGTACTTC
CDR3: CASNEGEGSSYEQYF

size: many
length: 14
D: TRBD1
V: TRBV15
J: TRBJ2-7
DNA: TGTGCCACCAGCAGGCCGGGACAGGGCAACGAGCAGTACTTC
CDR3: CATSRPGQGNEQYF

size: many
length: 14
D: .
V: TRBV11-2
J: TRBJ2-2
DNA: TGTGCCAGCAGCTTCCGGGACGTGACCGGGGAGCTGTTTTTT
CDR3: CASSFRDVTGELFF

size: few
length: 17
D: TRBD1
V: TRBV11-2
J: TRBJ1-2
DNA: TGTGCCAGCAGCTTAGCTTTTGGGGACAGACTTAACTATGGCTACACCTTC
CDR3: CASSLAFGDRLNYGYTF

size: few
length: 16
D: .
V: TRBV6-6
J: TRBJ2-1
DNA: TGTGCCAGCAGCCGGTCAGTGGACTGGGGCTACAATGAGCAGTTCTTC
CDR3: CASSRSVDWGYNEQFF

size: few
length: 13
D: TRBD1
V: TRBV29-1
J: TRBJ2-3
DNA: TGCAGCGTAGGGGACAGGGGGACAGATACGCAGTATTTT
CDR3: CSVGDRGTDTQYF

size: .
length: 14
D: .
V: TRBV5-4
J: TRBJ2-1
DNA: TGTGCCAGCAGCTTGGAACTAACCGACAATGAGCAGTTCTTC
CDR3: CASSLELTDNEQFF

size: few
length: 13
D: TRBD1
V: TRBV7-9
J: TRBJ1-6
DNA: TGTGCCAGCAGTGGACAGGGAGATTCACCCCTCCACTTT
CDR3: CASSGQGDSPLHF

size: few
length: 14
D: .
V: TRBV7-2
J: TRBJ2-3
DNA: TGTGCCAGCAGCTTAGGCGGGTACACAGATACGCAGTATTTT
CDR3: CASSLGGYTDTQYF

size: .
length: 15
D: TRBD1
V: TRBV12-5
J: TRBJ2-5
DNA: TGTGCTAGTGGTTTGGGGACAGGGGATGGGGAGACCCAGTACTTC
CDR3: CASGLGTGDGETQYF

size: .
length: 12
D: .
V: TRBV30
J: TRBJ1-1
DNA: TGTGCCTACTCTCCAGGGGACACTGAAGCTTTCTTT
CDR3: CAYSPGDTEAFF

size: few
length: 15
D: TRBD1
V: TRBV5-1
J: TRBJ2-3
DNA: TGCGCCAGCAGCATACAGGGGGCAAGAACAGATACGCAGTATTTT
CDR3: CASSIQGARTDTQYF

size: many
length: 17
D: TRBD1
V: TRBV7-3
J: TRBJ2-2
DNA: TGTGCCAGCAGCCTTACGAGGACAGGGGACGACACCGGGGAGCTGTTTTTT
CDR3: CASSLTRTGDDTGELFF

size: .
length: 17
D: TRBD2
V: TRBV5-6
J: TRBJ2-7
DNA: TGTGCCAGCAGCTCACCCAGGACTAGCGGGGGGGCTGTCGAGCAGTACTTC
CDR3: CASSSPRTSGGAVEQYF

size: few
length: 13
D: .
V: TRBV20-1
J: TRBJ1-6
DNA: TGCAGTGCTGTCACAGGGAACGGTTCACCCCTCCACTTT
CDR3: CSAVTGNGSPLHF

size: many
length: 13
D: .
V: TRBV6-6
J: TRBJ1-1
DNA: TGTGCCAGCAGTTACGCGGAAAACACTGAAGCTTTCTTT
CDR3: CASSYAENTEAFF

size: few
length: 14
D: .
V: TRBV5-1
J: TRBJ1-5
DNA: TGCGCCAGCAGCCCGCAGGGGCCCGATCAGCCCCAGCATTTT
CDR3: CASSPQGPDQPQHF

size: .
length: 12
D: .
V: TRBV5-1
J: TRBJ1-4
DNA: TGCGCCAGCGAGGGTAATAACGGAAAACTGTTTTTT
CDR3: CASEGNNGKLFF

size: .
length: 15
D: .
V: TRBV18
J: TRBJ2-1
DNA: TGTGCCAGCTCACCAGGGCGAGACTTCTACAATGAGCAGTTCTTC
CDR3: CASSPGRDFYNEQFF

size: many
length: 14
D: .
V: TRBV7-8
J: TRBJ2-2
DNA: TGTGCCACCGGGACCGTTGCGAACACCGGGGAGCTGTTTTTT
CDR3: CATGTVANTGELFF

size: few
length: 13
D: .
V: TRBV11-2
J: TRBJ2-7
DNA: TGTGCCAGCAGCCCGGGACGCTACTACGAGCAGTACTTC
CDR3: CASSPGRYYEQYF

size: few
length: 16
D: .
V: TRBV2
J: TRBJ2-4
DNA: TGTGCCAGCAGTGAAGCGCTCGGGGGAGCCAAAAACATTCAGTACTTC
CDR3: CASSEALGGAKNIQYF

size: many
length: 17
D: TRBD1
V: TRBV2
J: TRBJ2-1
DNA: TGTGCCAGCAGTGAAAGTCAGGGACAGGGGGTTCTGTATGAGCAGTTCTTC
CDR3: CASSESQGQGVLYEQFF

size: many
length: 12
D: .
V: TRBV19
J: TRBJ2-3
DNA: TGTGCCAGTATTTATACAACAGATACGCAGTATTTT
CDR3: CASIYTTDTQYF